This paragraph covers one T cell receptor beta chain sequence. Unique molecular identifiers tagged the TCRbeta library. Via MiXCR, TCRdb re-called the PCR reads, giving one row per CDR3 protein. The sample shows around 500,000 distinct CDR3 sequences, approximately 12% of them seen only once. This sample was included in a study of T-cell reconstitution after alpha-beta-depleted transplantation in children. Germline CDR1 DFQATT, CDR2 SNEGSKA (reference sequence). V lost 6 bases and J lost 5, with 21 bases in between. The CDR3 has 15 residues. The source was PBMCs from the stem cell graft donor, collected from the stem cell graft. This TCR derives from a human donor who donated a stem cell graft to a child with combined immunodeficiency. The rearrangement uses TRBV20-1 and TRBJ2-3; the D gene could be TRBD1 or TRBD2 (5 bases each). The CDR3 nucleotides are TGCAGTGCAGCCCGGGTGGGGCGGGCTCAAGATACGCAGTATTTT. Translated, it gives CSAARVGRAQDTQYF.